This T cell receptor beta chain was retrieved from a study of CD8+ T cells in alopecia areata. Background on the study: Each day, treated patients took oral tofacitinib twice, at 5 to 10 mg per dose.

Germline CDR1 reads MNHEY; CDR2 reads SVGAGI. The CDR3 sequence is 14 residues long. V trimming: 4 bases; J trimming: 5 bases; junction bases outside the gene matches: 7. To note about this clone: Its antigen is not known.

The study's findings and limits: An increase in clonality over normal scalp was evident in lesional scalp, especially alopecia totalis/universalis. Among the cells sequenced in scalp samples are also the resident alphabeta T cells of normal skin.

RNA was isolated and reverse transcribed to cDNA, the sequencing template. Here immunoSEQ multiplex PCR was the method, and the copy in TCRdb shows in-frame clones only, minus some. The sample contains about 150,000 clones, roughly 50% of which appear only once. The material sequenced was CD4+ T cells sorted from blood, taken at week 0. The genes are TRBV6-5 and TRBJ1-1; 7 nucleotides match TRBD1. This clonotype was sampled from a human donor with alopecia areata. This CDR3 is CASSSDRPGTEAFF. In DNA, the CDR3 is TGTGCCAGCAGTTCGGACAGGCCCGGGACTGAAGCTTTCTTT.